Shown below are 31 T cell receptor beta chains from a single sample sequenced in a study of cytomegalovirus exposure and HLA in healthy donors. PCR employed 60 Vbeta and 13 Jbeta primers. The protocol was immunoSEQ multiplex PCR, while the TCRdb copy is restricted to in-frame clones and leaves out a portion. The sample gives 150,000 to 200,000 clones, 80% to 85% of which show up once; about 1.1% is in the top ten. Sequencing was performed on PBMCs. The source is a woman aged 40 to 50 in good health and CMV-seronegative.

The V gene is TRBV9, the J gene TRBJ1-2; D unclear. V was cut by 2 bases and J by 4 bases, with 12 bases left in between. This CDR3 contains 14 residues. Per germline, CDR1 SGDLS and CDR2 YYNGEE. Written as DNA, the CDR3 is TGTGCCAGCAGCGTCGAGGACTTATCCTATGGCTACACCTTC. Translating it yields CASSVEDLSYGYTF.

The V call is TRBV19, the J call TRBJ2-3; 12 bases line up with TRBD2. This CDR3 spans 16 amino acids. The germline V gene has CDR1 LNHDA and CDR2 SQIVND (reference sequence). Unmatched junction bases numbered 6, after V lost 1 base and J lost 7 bases. The CDR3 is CASSIGLAGGPYTQYF. Here the CDR3 DNA reads TGTGCCAGTAGTATAGGGCTAGCGGGAGGGCCATATACGCAGTATTTT. Filled out from reference TRBV19 and TRBJ2-3, the complete variable domain reads DGGITQSPKYLFRKEGQNVTLSCEQNLNHDAMYWYRQDPGQGLRLIYYSQIVNDFQKGDIAEGYSVSREKKESFPLTVTSAQKNPTAFYLCASSIGLAGGPYTQYFGPGTRLTVL.

This clone has a handful of counts. The CDR3 region has the DNA TGTGCCAGCAGCCGGGGGTTCCAGCGGGAGGAGCAGTTCTTC. The encoded protein is CASSRGFQREEQFF. This sequence joins TRBV11-2 and TRBJ2-1; 8 nucleotides line up with TRBD2. The CDR3 sequence is 14 residues long. Germline values: CDR1 SGHAT, CDR2 FQNNGV. V dropped 5 bases and J dropped 10; count of bases not matched to a gene: 10.

The count of this clone is one. The rearrangement uses TRBV2 and TRBJ2-3; D not certain. The CDR3 is made up of 14 amino acids. Trimming stripped 8 bases from V and 0 bases from J, with 12 bases between. Germline CDR1 is SNHLY and CDR2 is FYNNEI. CDR3 sequence: CASDLLASTDTQYF. CDR3 coding DNA: TGTGCCAGCGATTTGCTTGCGAGCACAGATACGCAGTATTTT.

The table lists this clone with a few counts. The chain carries TRBV7-2 and TRBJ2-3, with 8 bases identical to TRBD2. Trimming removed 4 bases from V and 6 bases from J; junction bases left unmatched: 6. This CDR3 is built from 14 residues. The germline gives CDR1 SGHTA, CDR2 FQGNSA. The CDR3 DNA reads as TGTGCCAGCAGCTCCCGGGGACTAGGGGATACGCAGTATTTT. The encoded protein is CASSSRGLGDTQYF. Variable domain in full (rest from reference TRBV7-2 and TRBJ2-3): GAGVSQSPSNKVTEKGKDVELRCDPISGHTALYWYRQSLGQGLEFLIYFQGNSAPDKSGLPSDRFSAERTGGSVSTLTIQRTQQEDSAVYLCASSSRGLGDTQYFGPGTRLTVL.

The chain links TRBV2 to TRBJ1-1; D gene unclear. Germline loops: CDR1 SNHLY, CDR2 FYNNEI. The CDR3 totals 12 residues. Between the trimmed V and J ends, which lost 3 bases and 5 bases, there was a span of 7 bases. The CDR3 nucleotides are TGTGCCAGCAGTGATTCGGGTACTGAAGCTTTCTTT. Translation gives CASSDSGTEAFF.

V and J are TRBV19 and TRBJ2-7; D unresolved. Trimming pared 0 bases from V and 6 bases from J, leaving 9 bases between. The germline V gene encodes CDR1 LNHDA and CDR2 SQIVND (reference sequence). The CDR3 consists of 13 residues. In DNA, the CDR3 is TGTGCCAGTAGTATAGATCTAGAGAGCGAGCAGTACGTC. Amino acids: CASSIDLESEQYV.

This clone came up once. This chain links TRBV9 with TRBJ2-3, with 7 bases aligning to TRBD2. Trimming took 2 bases from V and 12 from J; bases not matched to a gene: 6. CDR1 is SGDLS, CDR2 YYNGEE, per germline. This CDR3 contains 12 residues. The CDR3 sequence: CASSVISGRQYF. The CDR3 DNA reads as TGTGCCAGCAGCGTGATTAGCGGGCGCCAGTATTTT.

V gene TRBV9 combines with J gene TRBJ2-2; D ambiguous. The CDR3 totals 13 residues. Trimming shortened V by 2 bases and J by 4 bases, and 6 bases separated the two germline ends. The germline gives CDR1 SGDLS, CDR2 YYNGEE. The CDR3 DNA is TGTGCCAGCAGCGTCTCCAGCACCGGGGAGCTGTTTTTT. Protein: CASSVSSTGELFF.

The chain links TRBV7-2 to TRBJ1-2, with D perhaps TRBD1 (5 bases). Trimming stripped 3 bases from V and 7 bases from J, with 15 bases between. The germline gives CDR1 SGHTA, CDR2 FQGNSA. This CDR3 comprises 14 residues. The DNA for the CDR3 is TGTGCCAGCAGCTTCCTTAGGGAGGGGTTTGGCTACACCTTC. This sequence encodes CASSFLREGFGYTF. The whole variable domain, remainder taken from reference TRBV7-2 and TRBJ1-2, is GAGVSQSPSNKVTEKGKDVELRCDPISGHTALYWYRQSLGQGLEFLIYFQGNSAPDKSGLPSDRFSAERTGGSVSTLTIQRTQQEDSAVYLCASSFLREGFGYTFGSGTRLTVV.

This clone was counted once. The chain recombines TRBV19 with TRBJ2-1, with TRBD2 matching 16 bases. Germline CDR1 LNHDA, CDR2 SQIVND (reference sequence). The CDR3 is 18 residues long. The trim removed 5 bases at V and 8 bases at J, leaving 12 bases unmatched. The CDR3 DNA sequence: TGTGCCAGTAGTCACAGGTCCGGGACTAGCGGGAGGGCCCATGAGCAGTTCTTC. Translation: CASSHRSGTSGRAHEQFF.

The gene calls are TRBV7-9 and TRBJ1-2, with unresolved D. CDR1 is SEHNR, CDR2 FQNEAQ, per germline (reference sequence). Deletions cut 2 bases from V and 4 bases from J, with 5 bases between. This CDR3 region has 12 residues. The DNA of the CDR3 is TGTGCCAGCAGCTTACGAGCCTATGGCTACACCTTC. Protein product: CASSLRAYGYTF.

DNA for the CDR3: TGTGCCAGCAGCTTAGGGGACAGCCCCCTCACTGAAGCTTTCTTT. Encoded protein: CASSLGDSPLTEAFF. The chain carries TRBV7-3 and TRBJ1-1; 7 bases fit TRBD1. Trimming at V came to 2 bases and at J to 4 bases, leaving 7 bases not matched to a gene. The CDR3 extends over 15 amino acids. Germline loops: CDR1 SGHTA, CDR2 FQGTGA.

This clone appeared a few times. The rearrangement joins TRBV5-1 to TRBJ1-2; the D gene is possibly TRBD1 (6 bases). CDR3 length: 15 residues. Per the germline V gene, CDR1 is SGHRS and CDR2 is YFSETQ. Trimming stripped 0 bases from V and 5 bases from J, with 14 bases between. The CDR3: CASSLGQDRIYGYTF. CDR3 nucleotides: TGCGCCAGCAGCTTGGGACAGGACAGAATATATGGCTACACCTTC.

This clone was counted once. The chain joins TRBV14 to TRBJ2-2, with unresolved D. The CDR3 has 16 residues. With 2 bases removed from V and 4 bases from J, the gap between germline ends came to 14 bases. Germline V lookup: CDR1 SGHDN, CDR2 FVKESK. In nucleotides, the CDR3 is TGTGCCAGCAGCCAAAAGGCTCTGGCGGCCACCGGGGAGCTGTTTTTT. Translating gives CASSQKALAATGELFF.

This chain links TRBV9 with TRBJ2-1; D is possibly TRBD2 (5 bases). Trimming removed 3 bases at V and 3 bases at J, with 13 bases between. The CDR3 length is 15 residues. Germline values: CDR1 SGDLS, CDR2 YYNGEE. For the CDR3, the DNA is TGTGCCAGCAGCGCACTAGTACGCGGCTACAATGAGCAGTTCTTC. It encodes CASSALVRGYNEQFF.

Details on this clone: Sequence at one end of the junction differs from germline and may be a read error. The V and J genes are TRBV11-1 and TRBJ2-3; 14 bases line up with TRBD2. CDR1 is SGHAT and CDR2 is FQDESV in the germline V gene (reference sequence). CDR3 length: 16 residues. The CDR3 is CTSSRLAGGGTDTQYF. Written as DNA, the CDR3 is TGTACCAGCAGCAGACTAGCGGGAGGGGGCACAGATACGCAGTATTTT.

This clone was seen only once. The chain is built from TRBV18 and TRBJ1-2, with D possibly TRBD1 on 5 matching bases. CDR1 and CDR2 (germline): KGHSH, LQKENI. The CDR3 has 13 residues. Trimming took off 2 bases at V and 5 bases at J, with 9 bases between the two ends. CDR3 sequence: CASSPRQLYGYTF. CDR3 bases: TGTGCCAGCTCACCAAGACAGCTATATGGCTACACCTTC.

CDR3 nucleotides: TGTGCCAGCAGCCCGCGGGGGGGAGCTGGAAACACCATATATTTT. Amino acid sequence: CASSPRGGAGNTIYF. This chain links TRBV7-2 with TRBJ1-3, with a possible D match to TRBD1 (5 bases). From germline, CDR1 is SGHTA and CDR2 FQGNSA. With 5 bases removed from V and 2 bases from J, the gap between germline ends came to 13 bases. The CDR3 runs to 15 residues.

The gene calls are TRBV11-2 and TRBJ2-7, with 16 bases lining up with TRBD2. The length of the CDR3 is 18 residues. The germline CDR1 and CDR2 sequences are SGHAT and FQNNGV. The V gene end was trimmed by 3 bases and the J gene end by 4 bases; junction bases not matched to a gene: 9. The CDR3 sequence is CASSLGLAGGATTYEQYF. The CDR3 DNA sequence: TGTGCCAGCAGCTTGGGACTAGCGGGAGGGGCGACCACTTACGAGCAGTACTTC.

This rearrangement joins TRBV6-1 to TRBJ1-1; the match to TRBD1 covers 9 bases. The CDR3 is made up of 13 amino acids. CDR1 and CDR2 from the germline V gene are MNHNS and SASEGT. V lost 6 bases, J lost 5 bases, and 4 bases stayed unmatched. The CDR3 region has the DNA TGTGCCAGCAGGCATGGACAGGGGACTGAAGCTTTCTTT. Translating gives CASRHGQGTEAFF.

The sample holds a few counts of this clone. The chain uses TRBV11-2 and TRBJ1-3, with TRBD1 as a possible D gene (5 bases). Trimming removed 0 bases from V and 4 bases from J, with 19 bases in between. The CDR3 covers 18 residues. Germline V lookup: CDR1 SGHAT, CDR2 FQNNGV. The DNA of the CDR3 is TGTGCCAGCAGCTTAGAAATCCAAGACAGTAGGTCCGGAAACACCATATATTTT. This translates into CASSLEIQDSRSGNTIYF.

The V call is TRBV9, the J call TRBJ2-5; D not resolved. CDR1 and CDR2 (germline): SGDLS, YYNGEE. V was cut by 0 bases and J by 0 bases, with 9 bases left in between. CDR3 length: 15 amino acids. The CDR3: CASSVDSYYQETQYF. For the CDR3, the DNA is TGTGCCAGCAGCGTAGATTCATACTACCAAGAGACCCAGTACTTC. Together with reference TRBV9 and TRBJ2-5, the CDR3 gives the full variable domain: DSGVTQTPKHLITATGQRVTLRCSPRSGDLSVYWYQQSLDQGLQFLIQYYNGEERAKGNILERFSAQQFPDLHSELNLSSLELGDSALYFCASSVDSYYQETQYFGPGTRLLVL.

This clone came up a few times. The V call is TRBV7-3, the J call TRBJ2-3, with TRBD1 matching over 9 bases. CDR3 length: 17 amino acids. The V segment lost 4 bases and the J segment 4 bases; nucleotides outside the gene matches: 12. CDR1 SGHTA and CDR2 FQGTGA come from the germline V gene. CDR3 DNA sequence: TGTGCCAGCAGCTCCTCGATCGGGACAGGGAGCGCAGATACGCAGTATTTT. This gives the protein CASSSSIGTGSADTQYF.

This chain uses TRBV7-2 with TRBJ2-3; 7 bases agree with TRBD2. The CDR3 runs to 15 residues. V was pared by 1 base and J by 4 bases, with 5 bases of the junction left unmatched. Looked up from germline, CDR1 is SGHTA and CDR2 is FQGNSA. CDR3 nucleotides: TGTGCCAGCAGCTTAGTGGGGACTAATCCAGATACGCAGTATTTT. Translating it yields CASSLVGTNPDTQYF.

V gene TRBV28 combines with J gene TRBJ2-3, with no clear D. Germline assignment: CDR1 MDHEN and CDR2 SYDVKM. The length of the CDR3 is 16 residues. Trimming removed 2 bases from V and 6 bases from J, with 18 bases in between. CDR3 protein: CASSLPRTGTRDTQYF. The CDR3, as DNA: TGTGCCAGCAGTTTACCCAGAACGGGTACGAGGGATACGCAGTATTTT.

V is TRBV6-5 and J is TRBJ2-2; possibly TRBD1 for D (6 bases). V lost 2 bases and J lost 0, with 7 bases in between. The CDR3 is made up of 15 amino acids. CDR1 and CDR2 from the germline V gene are MNHEY and SVGAGI. CDR3: CASSYEGANTGELFF. The CDR3 DNA sequence: TGTGCCAGCAGTTACGAGGGGGCGAACACCGGGGAGCTGTTTTTT.

In this sample, this clone turned up once. This chain connects TRBV20-1 to TRBJ1-1, with no clear D. From germline, CDR1 is DFQATT and CDR2 SNEGSKA (reference sequence). V was pared by 6 bases and J by 11 bases, with 13 bases between. This CDR3 comprises 10 residues. Here the CDR3 DNA reads TGCAGTGCCCGGCCAACGAGGGCTTTCTTT. It translates to CSARPTRAFF.

The chain couples TRBV28 to TRBJ1-5; the match to TRBD1 covers 8 bases. This CDR3 has 14 amino acids. Looked up from germline, CDR1 is MDHEN and CDR2 is SYDVKM. V shed 4 bases, J shed 5 bases, and the junction held 4 bases outside the gene matches. Here the CDR3 DNA reads TGTGCCAGCAGTTGGACAGGGACGCATCAGCCCCAGCATTTT. Translating it yields CASSWTGTHQPQHF.

This chain connects TRBV27 to TRBJ1-2; TRBD1 aligns across 8 bases. The CDR3 has 14 amino acids. CDR1 and CDR2 (germline): MNHEY, SMNVEV (reference sequence). V shed 5 bases and J 8 bases; nucleotides not matched to a gene: 10. CDR3: CASSPSQGTGGYTF. As DNA, the CDR3 is TGTGCCAGCAGTCCCTCCCAAGGGACAGGCGGCTACACCTTC.

The chain recombines TRBV6-1 with TRBJ2-3; 10 bases are shared with TRBD2. CDR1 and CDR2 from the germline V gene are MNHNS and SASEGT. CDR3 length: 17 residues. The junction had 8 bases not matched to a gene; V was cut back by 1 base and J by 4 bases. The CDR3 DNA reads as TGTGCCAGCAGTGAAGGGCGCAGCGGGAGGGCCTCAGATACGCAGTATTTT. Translation: CASSEGRSGRASDTQYF.